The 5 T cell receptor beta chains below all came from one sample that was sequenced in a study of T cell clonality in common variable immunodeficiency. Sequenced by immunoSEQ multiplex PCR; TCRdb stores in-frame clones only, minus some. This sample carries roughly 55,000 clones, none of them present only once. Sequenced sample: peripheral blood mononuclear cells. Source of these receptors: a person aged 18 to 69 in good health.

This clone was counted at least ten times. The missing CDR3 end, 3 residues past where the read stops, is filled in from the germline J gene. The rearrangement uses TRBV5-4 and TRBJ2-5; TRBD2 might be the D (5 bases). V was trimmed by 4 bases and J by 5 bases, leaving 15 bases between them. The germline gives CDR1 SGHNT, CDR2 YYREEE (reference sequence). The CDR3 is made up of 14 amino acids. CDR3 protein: CASSRLGDGETQYF. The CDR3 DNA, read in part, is TGTGCCAGCAGCCGACTCGGGGATGGGGAGACC.

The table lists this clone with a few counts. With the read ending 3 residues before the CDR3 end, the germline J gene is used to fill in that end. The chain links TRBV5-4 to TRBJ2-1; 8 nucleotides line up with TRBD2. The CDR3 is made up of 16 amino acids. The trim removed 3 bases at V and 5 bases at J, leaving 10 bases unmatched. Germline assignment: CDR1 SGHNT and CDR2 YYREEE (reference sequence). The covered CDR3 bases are TGTGCCAGCAGCTCCCCTTTAGCGGGGCTTGACAATGAG. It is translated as CASSSPLAGLDNE. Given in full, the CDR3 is CASSSPLAGLDNEQFF.

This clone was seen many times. The CDR3 reads CASSMGLYEQYF. The CDR3 DNA, read in part, is TGTGCCAGTAGTATGGGCCTTTACGAG. The chain couples TRBV19 to TRBJ2-7; no definite D call. From the germline J gene comes the end of the CDR3, since the read stops 3 residues before it. Germline assignment: CDR1 LNHDA and CDR2 SQIVND (reference sequence). The CDR3 totals 12 residues. Trimming left V 3 bases short and J 4 bases short, with 7 bases between.

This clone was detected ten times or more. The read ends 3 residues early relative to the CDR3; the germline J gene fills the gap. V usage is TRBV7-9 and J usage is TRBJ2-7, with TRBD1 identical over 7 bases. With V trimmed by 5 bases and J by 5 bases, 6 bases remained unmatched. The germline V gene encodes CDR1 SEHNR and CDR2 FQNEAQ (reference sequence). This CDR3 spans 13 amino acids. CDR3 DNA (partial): TGTGCCAGCAGCCACAGGGGTACCCACGAG. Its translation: CASSHRGTHE. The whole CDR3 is CASSHRGTHEQYF.

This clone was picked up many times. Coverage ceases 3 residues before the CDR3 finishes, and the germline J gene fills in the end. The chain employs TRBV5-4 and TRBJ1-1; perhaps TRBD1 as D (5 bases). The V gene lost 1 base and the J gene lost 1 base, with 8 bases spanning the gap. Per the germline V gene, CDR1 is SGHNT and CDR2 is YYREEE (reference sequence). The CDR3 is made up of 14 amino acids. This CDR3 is CASSLQGWNTEAFF. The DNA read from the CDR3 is TGTGCCAGCAGCTTGCAGGGCTGGAACACTGAA.